This record covers a single T cell receptor beta chain. Its antigen is not known. These data belong to a study of T cell clones after liver transplantation. Whole-study findings and limits: Graft donor-reactive T cells may have migrated into the graft rather than being deleted.

Using immunoSEQ multiplex PCR, the repertoire was profiled, and TCRdb retains in-frame clones only, with some absent. The table records about 15,000 clones, 80% to 95% of them present only once. Sorting of unstimulated PBMCs yielded separate CD3+CD4+ and CD3+CD8+ fractions. Trimming took off 4 bases at V and 5 bases at J, with 8 bases between the two ends. CDR1 is SQVTM, CDR2 ANQGSEA, per germline. The CDR3 runs to 11 residues. Material: CD8+ T cells from blood, obtained before liver transplant. This TCR derives from a human donor who received a liver transplant. The V call is TRBV29-1, the J call TRBJ2-5; D assignment may be TRBD1 or TRBD2 (5 bases each). CDR3 sequence: CSVGGDETQYF. The CDR3 DNA follows: TGCAGCGTTGGAGGGGATGAGACCCAGTACTTC.